The rows below give T cell receptor beta chains drawn from one sample of a study of T-cell reconstitution after alpha-beta-depleted transplantation in children. MiXCR, applied by TCRdb to the PCR reads, yields one record per CDR3 protein. In the table there are 900,000 or so distinct CDR3 sequences, around 15% of which are singletons. The sequences come from PBMCs, mostly from graft donor cells, collected 360 days after TCRalphabeta/CD19-depleted stem cell transplant. Receptor source: a male patient younger than 18 who had a stem cell transplant for acute lymphoblastic leukemia, so the T cells may come from the graft donor. The CDR3 runs from the conserved cysteine through the conserved F or W. The order of the fields is clone size, J gene, V gene, D gene, CDR3 DNA, CDR3 protein. The D gene is left open where the match is weak. Some rows mark clone size as missing; the rest say once, few, many or name a class of expanded clone.

>-|TRBJ2-7|TRBV20-1|TRBD1
TGCAGTGCAGGTCCGGGACAGGGATACGAGCAGTACTTC
CSAGPGQGYEQYF
>-|TRBJ2-1|TRBV7-7|TRBD2
TGTGCCAGCAGCCAGGGACTAGTCTATGAGCAGTTCTTC
CASSQGLVYEQFF
>few|TRBJ1-2|TRBV4-1|TRBD1
TGCGCCAGCAGCCAAAAATGGGACAGGGTAAACTATGGCTACACCTTC
CASSQKWDRVNYGYTF
>few|TRBJ1-1|TRBV2|-
TGTGCCAGCAGTGACGCAGGGGAGACTGAAGCTTTCTTT
CASSDAGETEAFF
>few|TRBJ2-3|TRBV20-1|-
TGCAGTGCTCGCCCGGCTTTCACAGATACGCAGTATTTT
CSARPAFTDTQYF
>-|TRBJ2-6|TRBV5-1|-
TGCGCCAGCAGCTTGGCTCGCGGAGGCCGGAGCGTCCTGACTTTC
CASSLARGGRSVLTF
>-|TRBJ2-1|TRBV12-3/TRBV12-4|-
TGTGCCAGCAGGCAAGGATTCAGAGACAATGAGCAGTTCTTC
CASRQGFRDNEQFF
>few|TRBJ2-1|TRBV5-1|TRBD2
TGCGCCAGCAGCTTGCGTAGCGGGAGGGCGGTGGATGAGCAGTTCTTC
CASSLRSGRAVDEQFF
>many|TRBJ2-1|TRBV5-1|TRBD2
TGCGCCAGCAGCTTAATAGCGGGAGGGCACAATGAGCAGTTCTTC
CASSLIAGGHNEQFF
>many|TRBJ2-7|TRBV27|-
TGTGCCAGCAGTTACCGGGCCCTCTACGAGCAGTACTTC
CASSYRALYEQYF
>many|TRBJ2-3|TRBV12-3/TRBV12-4|-
TGTGCCAGCAGTTTATGGGCAGACCCAGCGGATACGCAGTATTTT
CASSLWADPADTQYF
>-|TRBJ2-7|TRBV29-1|TRBD2
TGCAGCGTGCGTCAGGGGACTAGCGGGAGGGCCTACGAGCAGTACTTC
CSVRQGTSGRAYEQYF
>many|TRBJ2-5|TRBV4-2|TRBD2
TGTGCCAGCAGCCAAGAACTAGCGGTGTACCAAGAGACCCAGTACTTC
CASSQELAVYQETQYF
>-|TRBJ2-3|TRBV5-1|TRBD2
TGCGCCAGCAGCTCCCGGGACAGAGGACTAGCGAGATTGGTGCTTACGCAGTATTTT
CASSSRDRGLARLVLTQYF
>few|TRBJ2-3|TRBV29-1|-
TGCAGCGTTGTGAACGTGGGCAGGGATGCGAATACGCAGTATTTT
CSVVNVGRDANTQYF
>few|TRBJ2-7|TRBV7-9|-
TGTGCCAGCAGCTCCCTAAGGTCTTTAAGGGAGCAGTACTTC
CASSSLRSLREQYF
>few|TRBJ1-4|TRBV13|TRBD1
TGTGCCAGCAGCCTCAGACAGGGTGCTATAGAAAAACTGTTTTTT
CASSLRQGAIEKLFF
>-|TRBJ2-7|TRBV5-1|-
TGCGCCAGCAGCCCGACAGGTTCTTTCGAGCAGTACTTC
CASSPTGSFEQYF
>few|TRBJ1-2|TRBV7-2|-
TGTGCCAGCAGCTTAACCCAGCTTCTTTATGGCTACACCTTC
CASSLTQLLYGYTF
>-|TRBJ2-1|TRBV7-3|TRBD2
TGTGCCAGCAGCTCGGGGGGGTGGCACAATGAGCAGTTCTTC
CASSSGGWHNEQFF
>few|TRBJ1-2|TRBV5-1|TRBD1
TGCGCCAGCAGCTTGGTCCCCGGGACAGGGAATGGCTACACCTTC
CASSLVPGTGNGYTF
>many|TRBJ2-3|TRBV25-1|-
TGTGCCAGCAGTGAATCGGACCGCACAGATACGCAGTATTTT
CASSESDRTDTQYF
>-|TRBJ1-1|TRBV20-1|-
TGCAGTGCTGCAGCGACAGGTCCGGTGAACACTGAAGCTTTCTTT
CSAAATGPVNTEAFF
>few|TRBJ1-2|TRBV7-9|-
TGTGCCAGCAGCGAAGACTACCAGACTAACGGCTACACCTTC
CASSEDYQTNGYTF
>few|TRBJ2-5|TRBV7-6|-
TGTGCCAGCAGCGGCCCCCTAAGGACCCAGTACTTC
CASSGPLRTQYF
>-|TRBJ2-1|TRBV19|-
TGTGCCACCGCGAGGGCTCACTCCTACAATGAGCAGTTCTTC
CATARAHSYNEQFF
>few|TRBJ1-2|TRBV21-1|-
TGTGCCAGCAGCAAATACGGGACAGGGGTGCGGTATGGCTACACCTTC
CASSKYGTGVRYGYTF
>-|TRBJ2-7|TRBV4-1|-
TGCGCCAGCAGCCAAGACAGGGTGCGTTTCACAACCGAGCAGTACTTC
CASSQDRVRFTTEQYF
>once|TRBJ2-1|TRBV7-3|TRBD2
TGTGCCAGCAGCTTAGGGGAACTAGCGGGAGCATGGGAAAGAAATGAGCAGTTCTTC
CASSLGELAGAWERNEQFF
>-|TRBJ2-1|TRBV27|-
TGTGCTAGTAGGGTCCTCCGGGGACTTGTCAATGAGCAGTTCTTC
CASRVLRGLVNEQFF
>-|TRBJ1-5|TRBV19|-
TGTGCCAGCACCCCTGGGGGGGAGGGCAATCAGCCCCAGCATTTT
CASTPGGEGNQPQHF
>few|TRBJ2-2|TRBV24-1|TRBD2
TGTGCCACCAGCTCCGGACTAGCTTCCGGGGAGCTGTTTTTT
CATSSGLASGELFF
>-|TRBJ2-2|TRBV15|-
TGTGCCACCAGCAGAGACCCGAAGGGGGCCGGGGAGCTGTTTTTT
CATSRDPKGAGELFF
>-|TRBJ2-1|TRBV29-1|-
TGCAGCTCTGCCGGAGGAGGTGGTTATGAGCAGTTCTTC
CSSAGGGGYEQFF
>few|TRBJ2-1|TRBV5-1|TRBD1
TGCGCCAGCAGCTTGTCGGAGGCAGGGGGCTACAATGAGCAGTTCTTC
CASSLSEAGGYNEQFF
>few|TRBJ2-7|TRBV20-1|TRBD2
TGCAGTGCTAGCAGTCTAGCGGCATCCTACGAGCAGTACTTC
CSASSLAASYEQYF
>-|TRBJ2-1|TRBV6-2/TRBV6-3|TRBD1
TGTGCCAGCAGTGAGGACAGGGGGGCCAATGAGCAGTTCTTC
CASSEDRGANEQFF
>-|TRBJ1-5|TRBV7-2|-
TGTGCCAGCAGCTTAGAAATTAGGGCTCACAATCAGCCCCAGCATTTT
CASSLEIRAHNQPQHF
>few|TRBJ1-1|TRBV29-1|-
TGCAGCGTTGCCGCCGGACGGCACACTGAAGCTTTCTTT
CSVAAGRHTEAFF
>-|TRBJ2-7|TRBV20-1|-
TGCAGTGCTAGAGCCCTAGTGGGGACCAATTCTGAGCAGTACTTC
CSARALVGTNSEQYF
>-|TRBJ2-7|TRBV20-1|-
TGCAGTGCTCTCGGACAAGCTTCTTACGAGCAGTACTTC
CSALGQASYEQYF
>few|TRBJ1-5|TRBV12-3/TRBV12-4|-
TGTGCCAGCAGCGCCGGGGCCTGGGGGCCCCAGCATTTT
CASSAGAWGPQHF
>-|TRBJ2-1|TRBV6-5|TRBD1
TGTGCCAGCAGGACAGGGTGGCATGAGCAGTTCTTC
CASRTGWHEQFF
>-|TRBJ2-1|TRBV4-1|-
TGCGCCAGCAGCCCGAAGGTGGGAGGCAACACAAATTGGGGCAATGAGCAGTTCTTC
CASSPKVGGNTNWGNEQFF
>few|TRBJ2-1|TRBV29-1|-
TGCAGCGTTAGGGACCACCGGCTGGAGCAGTTCTTC
CSVRDHRLEQFF
>-|TRBJ2-1|TRBV2|-
TGTGCCAGCAGAGGGCTGCCTTCCTACAATGAGCAGTTCTTC
CASRGLPSYNEQFF
>-|TRBJ2-7|TRBV12-3/TRBV12-4|TRBD1
TGTGCCAGCAGCCGGGACAGGATTTCCCTCTACGAGCAGTACTTC
CASSRDRISLYEQYF
>many|TRBJ2-2|TRBV7-8|-
TGTGCCAGCAGCCTTCTATGGGGTTCCTTCGGGACCGGGGAGCTGTTTTTT
CASSLLWGSFGTGELFF
>-|TRBJ2-7|TRBV2|TRBD2
TGTGCCAGCATTAAAGGACTAGCACGGTTCTCCTACGAGCAGTACTTC
CASIKGLARFSYEQYF
>few|TRBJ2-7|TRBV29-1|-
TGCAGCGTTGGGGGACCACTCTACGAGCAGTACTTC
CSVGGPLYEQYF
>few|TRBJ2-1|TRBV7-9|TRBD1
TGTGCCAGCAGTTCGACAGGGCCAGTGAACAATGAGCAGTTCTTC
CASSSTGPVNNEQFF
>few|TRBJ2-1|TRBV27|TRBD1
TGTGCCAGCAGTTTAGGGACAGGGAGGATACAGCATGAGCAGTTCTTC
CASSLGTGRIQHEQFF
>-|TRBJ2-1|TRBV5-1|TRBD2
TGCGCCAGCAGCTTGACTGGTGCGGGAGGGCCGCGCATTGAGCAGTTCTTC
CASSLTGAGGPRIEQFF
>-|TRBJ2-1|TRBV7-3|TRBD2
TGTGCCAGCAGCTCACAGAAACTAGCGGGAGGGGCATACAATGAGCAGTTCTTC
CASSSQKLAGGAYNEQFF
>few|TRBJ2-5|TRBV4-2|-
TGTGCCAGCAGCCAAGCGGCGGGGGAGACCCAGTACTTC
CASSQAAGETQYF
>many|TRBJ1-1|TRBV7-2|-
TGTGCCAGCAGCTTAGGATGGAGCACTGAAGCTTTCTTT
CASSLGWSTEAFF
>-|TRBJ2-7|TRBV6-2/TRBV6-3|-
TGTGCCACCGGACAGACCTACGAGCAGTACTTC
CATGQTYEQYF